The clone carrying this TCR beta chain was detected only a few times. The record originates from a study of blood T cell repertoires in COVID-19. At the level of the study: Material from acute and convalescent COVID-19 was sourced from the United States, Italy and Spain.

CDR1 and CDR2 (germline): SNHLY, FYNNEI. Trimming took 6 bases from V and 6 from J, leaving 12 bases between them. The length of the CDR3 is 13 residues. Only in-frame clones appear in the TCRdb table, and some are missing; sequencing was by immunoSEQ multiplex PCR. The table records under 350,000 clones, 89% of them present only once. This rearrangement joins TRBV2 to TRBJ1-5; tentatively, D is TRBD1 (5 bases). The receptor was derived from a woman in her 40s who had recovered from COVID-19. Specimen: PBMCs or T cells enriched from blood (not recorded which). CDR3 loop: CASSQGTIQPQHF. CDR3 in DNA: TGTGCCAGCAGCCAGGGTACGATTCAGCCCCAGCATTTT.